This paragraph reports one T cell receptor beta chain. Its antigen is still unknown. Qualities for individual bases were not recorded, and no much larger clone is one base off. This entry comes from a study of cytomegalovirus exposure and HLA in healthy donors (dated by TCRdb to 2016 to 2017). The study in broad terms: According to an earlier analysis of 587 of the donors, some 180 million T cells yielded roughly 110 million unique TCR beta sequences and 250 to 350 Gb of sequence data. The study combined high-throughput TCR immunosequencing, statistical association of individual TCRs with disease status, and machine learning to predict cytomegalovirus infection status. The study was designed to test whether signatures of past pathogen exposure could be identified by cataloging public T cell receptors. HLA typing included class I and class II loci at four-digit resolution. To study patterns of TCR occurrence, a later analysis re-analyzed previously published TCR beta repertoires from just over 650 donors and added high-resolution HLA genotyping. An earlier analysis of 587 of the donors used high-throughput TCR beta sequencing to judge whether each TCR beta V gene segment behaved as functional or pseudogenic. Several DR-DQ haplotypes were handled as single units for association and clustering, since linkage in the cohort was strong. Alongside the repertoire data, information on donor age, sex, ethnicity and CMV serostatus was compiled. Using immunosequencing, the study profiled T cell repertoires from about 620 subjects and related those repertoires to cytomegalovirus serostatus. On average, around 240,000 unique TCR beta nucleotide sequences were sequenced per donor among some 420 genotyped donors of the cohort, with around 19% of those sequences being non-productive. Of the 350 to 450 genotyped donors, 75% to 85% were placed in the genetic ancestry cluster associated with self-reported Caucasian donors. The number of typed donors differed by locus: about 620-640 for A, B, C, DRB1 and DQB1; 522 for DQA1; 606 for DPA1; and some 470 for DPB1. A later genetic analysis used genome-wide SNP genotypes for about 60% of the roughly 700 donors, treating that subset as a discovery cohort. Every repertoire in the discovery cohort had been generated on one and the same sequencing platform. Along with the roughly 670-subject first cohort, a separate validation cohort of over a hundred different subjects was used. Roughly 300 gigabases of sequencing data and approximately 85 million unique TCR sequences were included in an early release covering over 600 HLA-typed donors. The later analysis used no new phenotypic data to find candidate immune exposures, relying instead on TCR beta sequences and their occurrence across donors. General findings and caveats noted by the study authors: When HLA alleles, especially DR and DQ, strongly co-occurred, attributing TCR associations to individual alleles was difficult. In this cohort, only TCR beta chains were sequenced, and detectable features were limited by the absence of alpha or paired-chain data. A few of the identified cytomegalovirus-associated TCR beta chains were confirmed in vitro to be specific for cytomegalovirus antigens. The sequencing pipeline was judged likely to have produced a cluster of highly shared sequence variants as a technical artifact. In an earlier analysis of some 540 of the donors, most TCR beta V segments appeared in productive rearrangements about 87% or about 30% of the time, broadly matching IMGT annotations. In a later analysis, HLA-associated TCR beta chains showed more clonal expansion and lower generation probabilities than non-associated chains that were equally common. A later analysis found that most CMV-associated TCR beta chains appeared HLA-restricted, with HLA associations seemingly driven largely by CMV exposure. A further reported finding was that TCR beta sequences accurately predicted the HLA-A and HLA-B alleles for most subjects in the first cohort. For the cohort, immune exposure information was limited to CMV serostatus. Some 16 rarely observed V segments, including chromosome 9 orphons, were excluded from the earlier analysis of several hundred of the donors because counts were too low. A later analysis found that TCR association rates varied across HLA loci, with DRB1 alleles showing the most associated TCRs and HLA-C alleles the fewest. Cytomegalovirus status was reported to be diagnosed by the classifier with high specificity and sensitivity in both the original and validation cohorts. A later analysis associated about 16,000 TCR beta sequences with specific HLA alleles at a false discovery rate of 0.05. The study gave a list of about 170 TCR beta chains associated with cytomegalovirus. Sequencing depth was assumed to be roughly uniform across donors in the presence/absence analyses, though that assumption may not hold. Because HLA typing was unavailable for some donors at each locus, only the typed subset was used in association tests. According to a later analysis, parvovirus B19, influenza, CMV and Epstein-Barr virus appeared linked to several top co-occurrence clusters. Correlated functional status among segregating V segments might be attributable to linkage disequilibrium, but an unknown experimental factor could not be ruled out. In a later genetic analysis, a missense DCLRE1C variant was associated with V-gene and J-gene trimming of TCR beta chains, and the association was replicated in an independent cohort. The authors suggested that the approach could potentially be generalized to other disease states and immunological phenotypes. Most TCR sequences were observed very rarely across donors, whereas some public TCRs were present in many individuals. According to a later genetic analysis, donors in an Asian-associated ancestry cluster had fewer N-insertions in productive TCRs than the approximately 710-donor mean.

Library prep was done by the immunoSEQ multiplex PCR assay. For the multiplex PCR, a mixture combining 60 forward primers for TCR Vbeta segments and 13 reverse primers for TCR Jbeta segments was used. The CDR3 region of rearranged TCR beta genes was amplified from genomic DNA with a multiplex PCR assay. The Illumina HiSeq System was used to sequence the amplified TCR beta libraries as 87-base-pair reads. In the paper's pipeline: A later analysis tallied 75 million to 95 million unique TCR beta chains across the approximately 670 repertoires, and about 12 million of those chains were shared by two or more donors. Raw reads were error-corrected and collapsed into unique sequences by a nearest-neighbor algorithm in which closely related sequences were merged to remove PCR and sequencing errors. To assign V, D and J gene segments, CDR3 sequences were aligned to IMGT reference sequences. For a sequence to be retained, a match of at least six nucleotides was required to both a V gene segment and a J gene segment. Rearrangements were called productive when the CDR3 lacked stop codons and stayed in frame with V and J; all others were non-productive. Following IMGT convention, CDR3 was defined as the stretch from the second conserved V-encoded cysteine to the conserved J-encoded phenylalanine. In an earlier analysis of around 540 of the donors, sequences lacking an unambiguous match to a single V gene segment were excluded. An earlier analysis of 587 of the donors classified V segments as functional when productive rearrangements were above 56.7% and as segregating when the standard deviation between donors was above 5%. To diagnose cytomegalovirus status from the catalog of TCR beta chain sequences, a statistical classification framework was built. In a later analysis, V and J genes were assigned by comparing TCR nucleotide sequences against IMGT/GENE-DB human TR gene sequences. Using the TCRdist pipeline, a later analysis assigned CDR3 sequences along with most-parsimonious VDJ recombination scenarios. In a later analysis, each TCR beta chain was defined by its CDR3 amino acid sequence together with its V-gene family, and reads without a unique V-gene family were excluded. In a later analysis, fewer than 650 highly shared, low-generation-probability nucleotide sequences were removed to address suspected cross-contamination and a sequencing artifact. A later analysis calculated a clonal expansion index for each public chain from normalized within-repertoire ranks of inferred template counts. Generation probabilities in a later analysis came from a VDJ recombination model fitted to out-of-frame rearrangements, and those results were checked against IGoR. In a later analysis, TCR-TCR, TCR-HLA and TCR-CMV co-occurrence was scored with hypergeometric tests, and a repertoire-size bias correction was applied to TCR pairs. False discovery rates were estimated in a later analysis by permuting HLA or CMV assignments 20 times. In a later analysis, co-occurring TCRs were grouped using DBSCAN, and TCRdist sequence similarity was added for clustering within HLA-allele-positive subsets. For co-occurrence clustering, repertoires with fewer than 30,000 or more than 120,000 public chains were excluded, along with about five repertoires with anomalous nucleotide sharing. TCRdb mirrors the immuneACCESS table, restricted to in-frame sequences. Some clones are absent from its copies; in checked studies, under half trace to an unresolved V gene, and the reason for the others is unknown. That table is the source of V, J and clone size, and D and trimming were worked out from the DNA. This sample lists about 160,000 clones; roughly 80% were detected once. The biggest ten clones account for around 14% of the sample.

The cohort consisted of 600 to 700 healthy bone marrow donors. All cohort members were sampled while nominally healthy, although unrecorded immune exposures were likely present. The donor tested CMV seronegative, placing the donor among the roughly 400 seronegative members of the cohort. A peripheral blood sample was collected from each donor, and TCR beta sequencing was performed on peripheral blood mononuclear cells. Genomic DNA was extracted from the blood cell samples with the Qiagen DNeasy Blood Extraction Kit. This clonotype was sampled from a woman aged 45-60 years in good health and CMV-seronegative. Sequenced input: PBMCs.

The CDR3 reads as follows: CASSLGQGAFAEAFF. The DNA reads TGCGCCAGCAGCTTAGGTCAGGGGGCTTTCGCTGAAGCTTTCTTT. In this chain, TRBV5-1 is recombined with TRBJ1-1; TRBD1 fits 8 bases in the junction. Here V drops 2 bases and J drops 6 bases, and the junction holds 9 bases not matched to any gene. Based on the germline V gene, the CDR1 and CDR2 sequences are SGHRS and YFSETQ. The CDR3 spans 15 residues, from the cysteine through the phenylalanine. Just CDR3 DNA is preserved here, 45 bases in frame from base 1.